Presented here are 2 T cell receptor beta chains from one specimen sequenced in a study of T cells in Graves' hyperthyroidism and ophthalmopathy. RNA transcripts provided the source from which TCR beta CDR3 regions were amplified. During a first-round RT-PCR of the TCR CDR3, the HTBI primer set was used. TCRdb redid the calling of the multiplex PCR reads with MiXCR, one entry per CDR3 protein. The sample shows around 720,000 distinct CDR3 sequences, approximately 36% of them seen only once. The sequenced sample consisted of blood. Receptors originate from a woman in her thirties or forties with Graves' hyperthyroidism.

This clonotype has a handful of counts. This chain uses TRBV6-5 with TRBJ1-5; 7 positions match TRBD1. Germline V lookup: CDR1 MNHEY, CDR2 SVGAGI. Trimming cost V 4 bases and J 6 bases; bases outside gene matches: 15. CDR3 length: 17 residues. CDR3 in DNA: TGTGCCAGCAGTTCCCCGCGGGATTCCCAGGGGGGTCAGCCCCAGCATTTT. Translated, it gives CASSSPRDSQGGQPQHF.

This clonotype was seen at least ten times. The chain has TRBV5-1 and TRBJ1-1; D may be TRBD1 (5 bases). Trimming took 2 bases from V and 4 from J, leaving 9 bases between them. Germline V gene data show CDR1 as SGHRS and CDR2 as YFSETQ. This CDR3 has 13 amino acids. CDR3 sequence: CASSFPGITEAFF. The DNA of the CDR3 is TGCGCCAGCAGCTTCCCAGGGATCACTGAAGCTTTCTTT.